The T cell receptor (beta chain) described here comes from a study of human T cells and chemical hapten exposure. A single record per CDR3 protein comes from TCRdb applying MiXCR to the RACE reads. The profile covers around 300,000 distinct CDR3 sequences, with approximately 5.8% appearing a single time and roughly 8.2% taken by the ten largest. The length of the CDR3 is 17 residues. CDR1 and CDR2 (germline): SEHNR, FQNEAQ (reference sequence). Trimming removed 5 bases at V and 11 bases at J, with 25 bases between. Described time point: pre-sensitization, week 0. Treatment in this sample: therapeutic diphenylcyclopropenone sensitization with weekly scalp DPC. This clonotype was observed many times.

The sample was whole blood, taken in connection with sensitization to the hapten diphenylcyclopropenone (DPC). The receptor's source is a woman in her late teens or twenties with alopecia areata. Some clones in this sample may be carry-over from other donors' samples. The J gene is TRBJ1-6, the V gene TRBV7-9; tentative D call: TRBD1 (5 bases). The CDR3 sequence is CASSVSAGRGGDAPLHF. CDR3 coding DNA: TGTGCCAGCAGCGTTAGTGCGGGAAGGGGAGGGGATGCACCCCTCCACTTT.